The present T cell receptor beta chain was sequenced within a study of T-cell memory formation after mild COVID-19. Study summary: TCR clusters were mostly confined to one donor each.

A few counts support this clonotype. Using its own MiXCR run on the 5' RACE reads, TCRdb lists one record per CDR3 protein. The top ten hold 22% of the sample, which has over 250,000 distinct CDR3 sequences, about 15% seen once. Germline CDR1 LGHNA, CDR2 YSLEER. This CDR3 region has 20 residues. V was clipped by 1 base and J by 2 bases; unmatched bases: 18. This sequence originates from a man younger than 35 who had mild COVID-19 (a few samples of this study predate the infection). Cell type and time point are not known. Input material: PBMCs or a T cell subset sorted from them (not recorded which). The chain employs TRBV4-3 and TRBJ2-7, with 9 bases lining up with TRBD1. CDR3 bases: TGCGCCAGCAGCCAAGGGAAAGGGGACAGGGTTCGACCTTTAGCCTACGAGCAGTACGTC. Amino acid sequence: CASSQGKGDRVRPLAYEQYV.